What follows are 29 T cell receptor beta chains derived from one specimen sequenced in a study of blood T cell repertoires in COVID-19. The protocol was immunoSEQ multiplex PCR, while the TCRdb copy is restricted to in-frame clones and leaves out a portion. This sample has approximately 290,000 clones, with 90% found just once. Sequenced: PBMCs or T cells enriched from blood (not recorded which). Every receptor here comes from a woman aged 18-29 years with acute COVID-19.

The V call is TRBV11-3, the J call TRBJ2-3, with 8 bases identical to TRBD2. CDR1 SGHNT and CDR2 YENEEA come from the germline V gene. This CDR3 has 15 residues. V lost 1 base, J lost 0 bases, and 0 bases stayed unmatched. This chain's CDR3 is CASSLGLASTDTQYF. Here the CDR3 DNA reads TGTGCCAGCAGCTTAGGACTAGCGAGCACAGATACGCAGTATTTT.

The chain links TRBV7-2 to TRBJ1-4; D unclear. Germline lookup yields CDR1 SGHTA and CDR2 FQGNSA. V gave up 1 base and J gave up 1 base, with 7 bases separating them. The CDR3 spans 15 residues. CDR3 DNA sequence: TGTGCCAGCAGCTTAGGCGCGGGAACTAATGAAAAACTGTTTTTT. Its protein is CASSLGAGTNEKLFF.

The genes are TRBV4-2 and TRBJ2-7; a possible D gene is TRBD2 (6 bases). The CDR3 length is 15 residues. V was shortened by 1 base and J by 9 bases, with 19 bases between the two germline ends. CDR1 LGHNA and CDR2 YNFKEQ come from the germline V gene. The CDR3 DNA sequence: TGTGCCAGCAGCCAAGGCGGGACTGATGAAAACGGGCAGTACTTC. Protein product: CASSQGGTDENGQYF.

The chain carries TRBV18 and TRBJ1-3; 7 nucleotides line up with TRBD1. Germline V gene lookup returns CDR1 KGHSH and CDR2 LQKENI. V lost 3 bases, J lost 3 bases, and 8 bases stayed unmatched. The CDR3 totals 16 residues. The CDR3 nucleotides read TGTGCCAGCTCACCTAGACAGGGAATTATTGGAAACACCATATATTTT. It is translated as CASSPRQGIIGNTIYF.

As concerns this clone: Possible read error: a much larger clone is one base away. This chain uses TRBV7-2 with TRBJ1-5, with D unclear. The CDR3 contains 13 residues. V was pared by 5 bases and J by 4 bases, with 9 bases between. Germline CDR1 SGHTA, CDR2 FQGNSA. The CDR3 DNA reads TGTGCCAGCAGCCCCCCGGGGAATCAGCCCCAGCATTTT. Residues: CASSPPGNQPQHF.

The chain has TRBV5-1 and TRBJ1-1; 12 bases are shared with TRBD1. The CDR3 is 16 residues long. In germline, CDR1 is SGHRS, CDR2 YFSETQ. Losses at the gene ends were 0 bases for V and 9 bases for J; bases not matched to a gene: 9. The CDR3 spells CASSLVVLGQGAKAFF. The CDR3, as DNA: TGCGCCAGCAGCTTGGTAGTTCTGGGACAGGGGGCGAAAGCTTTCTTT.

The chain has TRBV18 and TRBJ1-4; D ambiguous. V lost 3 bases and J lost 6, with 5 bases in between. CDR3 length: 12 residues. Per the germline V gene, CDR1 is KGHSH and CDR2 is LQKENI. The CDR3 nucleotides read TGTGCCAGCTCACCTCCAGATGAAAAACTGTTTTTT. Translating it yields CASSPPDEKLFF.

The V gene is TRBV5-1, the J gene TRBJ1-2; no reliable D call. V shed 6 bases and J shed 0 bases, with 15 bases lying between them. The CDR3 totals 15 residues. Germline V lookup: CDR1 SGHRS, CDR2 YFSETQ. CDR3 DNA sequence: TGCGCCAGCACCGCCGCCCGGGGTACTAACTATGGCTACACCTTC. This sequence encodes CASTAARGTNYGYTF. Looking up the rest from reference TRBV5-1 and TRBJ1-2 gives the full variable domain: KAGVTQTPRYLIKTRGQQVTLSCSPISGHRSVSWYQQTPGQGLQFLFEYFSETQRNKGNFPGRFSGRQFSNSRSEMNVSTLELGDSALYLCASTAARGTNYGYTFGSGTRLTVV.

This chain joins TRBV9 and TRBJ2-2; 9 bases line up with TRBD2. The V and J ends lost 2 bases and 0 bases, in that order; junction bases with no gene match: 2. The CDR3 is made up of 16 amino acids. The germline gives CDR1 SGDLS, CDR2 YYNGEE. The CDR3 loop is CASSVSSGANTGELFF. CDR3 DNA: TGTGCCAGCAGCGTTTCTAGCGGGGCGAACACCGGGGAGCTGTTTTTT.

V is TRBV27 and J is TRBJ2-1, with 7 bases matching TRBD1. This CDR3 contains 15 residues. V gave up 2 bases and J gave up 4 bases; unmatched junction bases: 5. Germline values: CDR1 MNHEY, CDR2 SMNVEV (reference sequence). For the CDR3, the DNA is TGTGCCAGCAGTTTAGCCGGGACAGAGTACAATGAGCAGTTCTTC. Protein product: CASSLAGTEYNEQFF.

This sequence joins TRBV18 and TRBJ2-7, with 7 bases matching TRBD1. V lost 6 bases to trimming and J lost 2 bases; unmatched junction nucleotides: 10. Germline CDR1 KGHSH, CDR2 LQKENI. The CDR3 spans 15 residues. The CDR3 DNA reads TGTGCCAGCTCCCCGGGACCAGGGGGTACCTACGAGCAGTACTTC. Amino acids: CASSPGPGGTYEQYF. The entire variable domain, with the rest obtained from reference TRBV18 and TRBJ2-7, is as follows: NAGVMQNPRHLVRRRGQEARLRCSPMKGHSHVYWYRQLPEEGLKFMVYLQKENIIDESGMPKERFSAEFPKEGPSILRIQQVVRGDSAAYFCASSPGPGGTYEQYFGPGTRLTVT.

This clone occurred once. V and J are TRBV25-1 and TRBJ1-2, with 7 bases aligning to TRBD1. Germline values: CDR1 MGHDK, CDR2 SYGVNS. CDR3 length: 12 residues. Trimming cost V 6 bases and J 8 bases; bases outside gene matches: 6. In DNA, the CDR3 is TGTGCCAGCAGCCAGGGGGTGGGGGGCTACACCTTC. Translated, it gives CASSQGVGGYTF.

This chain uses TRBV27 with TRBJ2-1; weak D call: TRBD2 (6 bases). V was shortened by 7 bases and J by 3 bases, with 16 bases between the two germline ends. Germline V gene data show CDR1 as MNHEY and CDR2 as SMNVEV (reference sequence). The CDR3 spans 15 residues. CDR3 bases: TGTGCCAGCACCAATGGAGGGGTCTACTACAATGAGCAGTTCTTC. It codes for CASTNGGVYYNEQFF.

This clone has just a few counts. The rearrangement links TRBV2 to TRBJ1-1, with unresolved D. This CDR3 has 13 residues. Germline V gene sequence: CDR1 SNHLY, CDR2 FYNNEI. Trimming stripped 8 bases from V and 1 base from J, with 11 bases between. CDR3 loop: CASGIESNTEAFF. DNA for the CDR3: TGTGCCAGCGGTATTGAGTCGAACACTGAAGCTTTCTTT.

V usage is TRBV6-5 and J usage is TRBJ1-2, with 9 bases lining up with TRBD1. CDR1 is MNHEY, CDR2 SVGAGI, per germline. J was trimmed by 4 bases and V by 5 bases; bases with no gene match: 8. The CDR3 runs to 15 residues. This CDR3 is CASSRQTGGGYGYTF. As DNA, the CDR3 is TGTGCCAGCAGTCGTCAGACAGGGGGTGGCTATGGCTACACCTTC.

The rearrangement joins TRBV7-2 to TRBJ2-7; D is unclear. With 7 bases removed from V and 1 base from J, the gap between germline ends came to 11 bases. CDR3 length: 13 amino acids. Germline loops: CDR1 SGHTA, CDR2 FQGNSA. CDR3 sequence (DNA): TGTGCCAGCAATTCCGGGTATTCCTACGAGCAGTACTTC. Protein product: CASNSGYSYEQYF.

The CDR3 DNA reads TGCGCCAGCAGCTGGGTGACAGGGGGCACCGGGGAGCTGTTTTTT. Translating gives CASSWVTGGTGELFF. V is TRBV5-1 and J is TRBJ2-2, with 9 positions matching TRBD1. With 3 bases clipped from V and 4 bases from J, the junction kept 4 bases outside the gene matches. Germline V gene data show CDR1 as SGHRS and CDR2 as YFSETQ. The CDR3 contains 15 residues.

This rearrangement joins TRBV10-3 to TRBJ2-2, with D possibly TRBD1 on 6 matching bases. Germline V gene lookup returns CDR1 ENHRY and CDR2 SYGVKD. The ends were cut back, 6 bases at V and 0 bases at J, with 14 bases in the middle. There are 16 residues in the CDR3. The CDR3 loop reads CAIRQGPNSNTGELFF. For the CDR3, the DNA is TGTGCCATCAGACAGGGCCCCAACTCGAACACCGGGGAGCTGTTTTTT.

The J gene is TRBJ1-2, the V gene TRBV28; 9 bases are shared with TRBD1. Germline V gene lookup returns CDR1 MDHEN and CDR2 SYDVKM. V dropped 4 bases and J dropped 5; count of bases not matched to a gene: 8. The CDR3 runs 15 residues. The CDR3 loop is CASSSRGQGGYGYTF. In DNA form, the CDR3 reads TGTGCCAGCAGTTCTAGGGGACAGGGTGGGTATGGCTACACCTTC.

The V call is TRBV28, the J call TRBJ2-1, with 9 bases lining up with TRBD2. CDR1 and CDR2 (germline): MDHEN, SYDVKM. The J segment lost 4 bases and the V segment lost 4 bases, leaving 5 bases of the junction unmatched. This CDR3 contains 15 residues. The CDR3 protein is CASSSGSGRYNEQFF. The CDR3 bases are TGTGCCAGCAGTTCTGGTAGCGGGAGATACAATGAGCAGTTCTTC.

This chain links TRBV6-5 with TRBJ2-7; 7 positions agree with TRBD1. The germline V gene encodes CDR1 MNHEY and CDR2 SVGAGI. V lost 6 bases, J lost 4 bases, and 9 bases stayed unmatched. The CDR3 runs 14 residues. CDR3 nucleotides: TGTGCCAGCAGCGCCGGGACAGTCAGGTACGAGCAGTACTTC. This encodes CASSAGTVRYEQYF.

The V and J genes are TRBV7-9 and TRBJ1-4; the match to TRBD1 covers 8 bases. The germline V gene encodes CDR1 SEHNR and CDR2 FQNEAQ (reference sequence). This CDR3 comprises 15 residues. V shed 5 bases, J shed 6 bases, and the junction held 8 bases outside the gene matches. The CDR3 is CASSPSRGRDEKLFF. In DNA form, the CDR3 reads TGTGCCAGCAGCCCAAGCAGGGGGCGAGATGAAAAACTGTTTTTT.

The rearrangement uses TRBV28 and TRBJ2-7, with TRBD2 matching 7 bases. The length of the CDR3 is 17 residues. Germline CDR1 is MDHEN and CDR2 is SYDVKM. Trimming at V came to 2 bases and at J to 0 bases, leaving 10 bases not matched to a gene. The CDR3 here is CASSLIETQRGSYEQYF. The CDR3 DNA follows: TGTGCCAGCAGTTTAATAGAAACCCAGCGGGGCTCCTACGAGCAGTACTTC.

This clone came up once. This chain links TRBV19 with TRBJ1-3; maybe TRBD1 (6 bases). V lost 5 bases, J lost 0 bases, and 14 bases lay in between. Germline V gives CDR1 LNHDA, CDR2 SQIVND (reference sequence). The CDR3 spans 16 residues. The CDR3 nucleotides are TGTGCCAGTAGTGGCCCTCGACAGGCCTCTGGAAACACCATATATTTT. Residues: CASSGPRQASGNTIYF.

As to this clone: Sequence at one end of the junction differs from germline and may be a read error. The chain employs TRBV24-1 and TRBJ2-7, with D perhaps matching TRBD2 (5 bases). The CDR3 totals 15 residues. CDR1 and CDR2 from the germline V gene are KGHDR and SFDVKD. CDR3 sequence reads: CATSDPRHGSYEQYF. The CDR3 coding sequence is TGTGCCACTAGTGATCCACGGCATGGGAGCTACGAGCAGTACTTC.

The sample holds many counts of this clone. This sequence joins TRBV28 and TRBJ1-6; TRBD1 matches at 8 bases. Germline values: CDR1 MDHEN, CDR2 SYDVKM. Trimming cost V 7 bases and J 8 bases; bases outside gene matches: 10. This CDR3 has 15 residues. This chain's CDR3 is CASKSAGGKYSPLHF. CDR3 bases: TGTGCCAGCAAATCCGCAGGGGGCAAATATTCACCCCTCCACTTT.

V gene TRBV2 combines with J gene TRBJ1-5; a possible D gene is TRBD1 (5 bases). Germline CDR1 SNHLY, CDR2 FYNNEI. V was trimmed by 8 bases and J by 2 bases, leaving 19 bases between them. CDR3 size: 16 residues. The CDR3 region has the DNA TGTGCCAGCGGTGGAAGGGGTAGTTTAGGCAATCAGCCCCAGCATTTT. Translated, it gives CASGGRGSLGNQPQHF.

The chain has TRBV9 and TRBJ1-4; 10 bases match TRBD1. The trim removed 4 bases at V and 0 bases at J, leaving 9 bases unmatched. Germline assignment: CDR1 SGDLS and CDR2 YYNGEE. CDR3 length: 18 amino acids. The CDR3 protein is CASSLRDRGGATNEKLFF. The CDR3 DNA is TGTGCCAGCAGCCTCCGGGACAGGGGCGGTGCAACTAATGAAAAACTGTTTTTT.

The gene calls are TRBV9 and TRBJ1-4; TRBD1 might be the D (6 bases). The CDR3 spans 16 residues. Trimming took off 4 bases at V and 2 bases at J, with 15 bases between the two ends. Germline lookup yields CDR1 SGDLS and CDR2 YYNGEE. CDR3 residues: CASSLSSGVTNEKLFF. CDR3 bases: TGTGCCAGCAGCTTGAGCTCAGGGGTGACTAATGAAAAACTGTTTTTT.